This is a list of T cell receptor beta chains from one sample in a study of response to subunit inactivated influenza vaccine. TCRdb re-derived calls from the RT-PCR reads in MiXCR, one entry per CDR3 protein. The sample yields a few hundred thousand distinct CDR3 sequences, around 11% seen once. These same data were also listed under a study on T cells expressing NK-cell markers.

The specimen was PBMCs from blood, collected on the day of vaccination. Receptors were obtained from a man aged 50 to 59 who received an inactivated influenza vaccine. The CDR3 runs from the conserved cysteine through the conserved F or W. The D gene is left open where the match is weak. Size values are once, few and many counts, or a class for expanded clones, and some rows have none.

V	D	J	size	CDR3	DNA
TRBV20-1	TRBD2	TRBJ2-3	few	CSATQGTSGPRVDTQYF	TGCAGTGCTACCCAAGGGACTAGCGGGCCGAGGGTGGATACGCAGTATTTT
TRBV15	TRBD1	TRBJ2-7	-	CATSKDRGYEQYF	TGTGCCACCAGCAAAGACAGGGGCTACGAGCAGTACTTC
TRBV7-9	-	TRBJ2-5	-	CASSLRRGLIQETQYF	TGTGCCAGCAGCTTAAGGAGGGGGCTTATACAAGAGACCCAGTACTTC
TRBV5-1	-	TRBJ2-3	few	CASSPPSSSTDTQYF	TGCGCCAGCAGCCCACCGTCCTCTAGCACAGATACGCAGTATTTT
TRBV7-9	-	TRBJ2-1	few	CASSFWGTNEQFF	TGTGCCAGCAGCTTTTGGGGGACCAATGAGCAGTTCTTC
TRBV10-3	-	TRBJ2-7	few	CANGPGPYEQYF	TGTGCCAACGGACCGGGACCGTACGAGCAGTACTTC
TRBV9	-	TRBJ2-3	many	CASSAGPGGTDTQYF	TGTGCCAGCAGCGCGGGACCCGGCGGCACAGATACGCAGTATTTT
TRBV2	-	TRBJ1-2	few	CASSEINYGYTF	TGTGCCAGCAGTGAAATTAACTATGGCTACACCTTC
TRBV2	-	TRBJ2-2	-	CASTKGSNTGELFF	TGTGCCAGTACCAAGGGTTCGAACACCGGGGAGCTGTTTTTT
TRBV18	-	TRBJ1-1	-	CASSPPSGTDTEAFF	TGTGCCAGCTCACCACCGTCAGGGACCGACACTGAAGCTTTCTTT
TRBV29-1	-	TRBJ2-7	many	CSVEDSSYEQYF	TGCAGCGTTGAGGACAGCTCCTACGAGCAGTACTTC